These 7 T cell receptor beta chains share one sample of origin, sequenced in a study of T cells in Graves' hyperthyroidism and ophthalmopathy. Amplified TCR beta CDR3 regions came from RNA transcripts. A first-round RT-PCR of the TCR CDR3 used the HTBI primer set. Using its own MiXCR run on the multiplex PCR reads, TCRdb lists one record per CDR3 protein. The data contain approximately 420,000 distinct CDR3 sequences, 12% to 15% of them singletons. Sequenced: blood. Every receptor here comes from a woman younger than 30 with Graves' hyperthyroidism.

This clonotype was counted only a few times. This CDR3 is CASRLGQGTMNTEAFF. The CDR3 bases are TGTGCCAGCCGCCTAGGACAGGGAACAATGAACACTGAAGCTTTCTTT. The gene calls are TRBV6-1 and TRBJ1-1; the match to TRBD1 covers 8 bases. The CDR3 length is 16 residues. V gave up 8 bases and J gave up 0 bases; unmatched junction bases: 11. Germline assignment: CDR1 MNHNS and CDR2 SASEGT.

This clonotype was detected only a few times. The V call is TRBV13, the J call TRBJ1-2; a weak D match, TRBD1 (5 bases). The CDR3 totals 14 residues. The V and J ends lost 6 bases and 4 bases respectively, with 15 bases between them. Germline V gene data show CDR1 as PRHDT and CDR2 as FYEKMQ (reference sequence). Here the CDR3 reads CASRSEGLPYGYTF. The CDR3 coding sequence is TGTGCCAGCAGGTCGGAGGGGCTCCCCTATGGCTACACCTTC.

This sequence joins TRBV7-3 and TRBJ2-1, with TRBD2 matching 11 bases. The V gene's germline CDR1 is SGHTA and CDR2 FQGTGA. V lost 4 bases, J lost 7 bases, and 24 bases stayed unmatched. This CDR3 comprises 21 residues. The CDR3 region has the DNA TGTGCCAGCAGCTCCCCAACCCGAGTTGAAGGTAGCGGGAGGGCCCTGAATGAGCAGTTCTTC. It yields the protein CASSSPTRVEGSGRALNEQFF.

This clonotype was counted ten times or more. At one of its ends the junction is not consistent with the germline gene, which may arise from a read error. The V and J genes are TRBV11-2 and TRBJ2-1; unclear D gene. This CDR3 is 10 amino acids long. Germline assignment: CDR1 SGHAT and CDR2 FQNNGV. CDR3 nucleotides: TGTGCCGGCAGCTTACATGAGCAGTTCTTC. This translates into CAGSLHEQFF.

Ten or more counts support this clonotype. The rearrangement links TRBV28 to TRBJ1-1; tentative D call: TRBD1 (5 bases). The CDR3 contains 16 residues. V was pared by 8 bases and J by 3 bases, with 22 bases between. CDR1 MDHEN and CDR2 SYDVKM come from the germline V gene. The DNA of the CDR3 is TGTGCCAGCGGGGGATATGTAGGGACGGGGTACACTGAAGCTTTCTTT. The encoded protein is CASGGYVGTGYTEAFF.

This clonotype was seen many times. The gene calls are TRBV28 and TRBJ1-1; D is unclear. The CDR3 extends over 15 amino acids. The V and J ends lost 2 bases and 2 bases respectively, with 12 bases between them. Germline V CDR1 and CDR2: MDHEN, SYDVKM. The CDR3 protein is CASSLQGHFNTEAFF. Here the CDR3 DNA reads TGTGCCAGCAGTTTACAAGGGCATTTCAACACTGAAGCTTTCTTT.

At least ten counts were recorded for this clonotype. V is TRBV5-1 and J is TRBJ2-3; TRBD2 matches at 11 bases. In germline, CDR1 is SGHRS, CDR2 YFSETQ. The CDR3 covers 18 residues. The trim removed 3 bases at V and 2 bases at J, leaving 11 bases unmatched. CDR3 sequence: CASSSAGTSGLLTDTQYF. CDR3 bases: TGCGCCAGCAGCTCTGCCGGGACTAGCGGACTTCTCACAGATACGCAGTATTTT.